This T cell receptor (beta chain) is from a study of beta chain features in type 1 diabetes. The authors reverse transcribed all of the isolated RNA, so sequencing captured expressed TCRB transcripts. The protocol was immunoSEQ multiplex PCR, while the TCRdb copy is restricted to in-frame clones and leaves out a portion. Of about 350,000 clones listed, around a fifth were seen once; the top ten hold under 0.05%. The J segment lost 5 bases and the V segment lost 2 bases, leaving 4 bases of the junction unmatched. The CDR3 contains 14 residues. Germline V CDR1 and CDR2: MNHEY, SVGAGI. Study results and caveats: All four CD4+ subsets of Type 1 diabetes patients contained TCRB CDR3s that were moderately but significantly shorter. Naive, central memory and Treg TCRB repertoires seemed to resemble each other more closely in patients than they did in healthy donors.

Remarks on this clone: Its cognate antigen is unknown.

The V call is TRBV6-5, the J call TRBJ2-7, with 9 nucleotides matching TRBD2. The origin of this receptor is a young woman in good health. Source material: naive CD4+ T cells from blood. CDR3 residues: CASSYRRGGDEQYF. In DNA form, the CDR3 reads TGTGCCAGCAGTTACAGGCGGGGGGGCGACGAGCAGTACTTC.